The 25 T cell receptor beta chains in this list originate from one sample, sequenced in a study of beta chain features in type 1 diabetes. General study findings and limits: Moderate but significant shortening of TCRB CDR3s was recorded in all four CD4+ subsets from Type 1 diabetes patients.

Which antigens these TCRs recognize remains unknown. As every portion of the isolated RNA was reverse transcribed, the sequencing read expressed TCRB transcripts. Method: immunoSEQ multiplex PCR; TCRdb's copy keeps in-frame clones and lacks some. The table has 200,000 to 300,000 clones, roughly 14% seen once. Specimen: naive CD4+ T cells from blood. These receptors were taken from a man between 25 and 39 years old with type 1 diabetes.

The gene calls are TRBV18 and TRBJ1-2; 10 bases align to TRBD1. Germline loops: CDR1 KGHSH, CDR2 LQKENI. This CDR3 region has 16 residues. V lost 0 bases, J lost 2 bases, and 3 bases stayed unmatched. The CDR3 DNA reads TGTGCCAGCTCACCACCCGGGACAGGGGTCAACTATGGCTACACCTTC. It encodes CASSPPGTGVNYGYTF. The whole variable domain, remainder taken from reference TRBV18 and TRBJ1-2, is NAGVMQNPRHLVRRRGQEARLRCSPMKGHSHVYWYRQLPEEGLKFMVYLQKENIIDESGMPKERFSAEFPKEGPSILRIQQVVRGDSAAYFCASSPPGTGVNYGYTFGSGTRLTVV.

The DNA of the CDR3 is TGTGCCAGCAGTTACTTGCCGGGAATCGGAGAGACCCAGTACTTC. Translated, it gives CASSYLPGIGETQYF. The gene calls are TRBV6-6 and TRBJ2-5, with a possible D match to TRBD2 (5 bases). The V end was cut by 1 base, the J end by 4 bases, with 13 bases between. CDR3 length equals 15 residues. CDR1 MNHNY and CDR2 SVGAGI come from the germline V gene (reference sequence).

This clone was detected a few times. The chain links TRBV30 to TRBJ2-2; TRBD1 is a possible D gene (7 bases). Trimming took 5 bases from V and 7 from J, leaving 11 bases between them. The CDR3 consists of 12 residues. Per the germline V gene, CDR1 is GTSNPN and CDR2 is SVGIG (reference sequence). The CDR3 reads CAWSGGGGELFF. In DNA form, the CDR3 reads TGTGCCTGGTCAGGGGGAGGCGGGGAGCTGTTTTTT.

The CDR3 DNA sequence: TGTGCCAGTAGTATTGAGGTTTATAGCAATCAGCCCCAGCATTTT. It is translated as CASSIEVYSNQPQHF. This chain joins TRBV19 and TRBJ1-5; D remains ambiguous. The V gene lost 3 bases and the J gene lost 0 bases, with 9 bases spanning the gap. CDR1 is LNHDA, CDR2 SQIVND, per germline (reference sequence). This CDR3 contains 15 residues.

CDR3 sequence: CASSEGADYTEAFF. CDR3 bases: TGTGCCAGCAGTGAGGGGGCAGATTACACTGAAGCTTTCTTT. The chain couples TRBV25-1 to TRBJ1-1; a weak D match, TRBD1 (6 bases). V dropped 3 bases and J dropped 3 bases, with 11 bases sitting between them. CDR1 and CDR2 from the germline V gene are MGHDK and SYGVNS. The CDR3 runs to 14 residues.

This clone was seen a few times. V and J are TRBV15 and TRBJ2-7; D is ambiguous. With 0 bases removed from V and 3 bases from J, the gap between germline ends came to 12 bases. There are 15 residues in the CDR3. Germline V gene sequence: CDR1 LNHNV, CDR2 YYDKDF (reference sequence). The CDR3: CATSRESGVVYEQYF. CDR3 DNA sequence: TGTGCCACCAGCAGAGAATCTGGAGTCGTCTACGAGCAGTACTTC.

The CDR3 DNA reads as TGTGCCACCAGCAGGTCCAGTGGGGGACAGCCTAATTCACCCCTCCACTTT. This encodes CATSRSSGGQPNSPLHF. J is TRBJ1-6 and V is TRBV15; 7 bases are a match to TRBD1. CDR3 length: 17 residues. Trimming took 3 bases from V and 6 from J; bases not matched to a gene: 11. Germline CDR1 and CDR2: LNHNV and YYDKDF (reference sequence).

The sample holds a few counts of this clone. The chain carries TRBV5-6 and TRBJ2-1; no firm D call. This CDR3 contains 15 residues. Germline V CDR1 and CDR2: SGHDT, YYEEEE. The ends were cut back, 4 bases at V and 4 bases at J, with 15 bases in the middle. CDR3 in DNA: TGTGCCAGCAGCATTGGGTCAGGTAGATACAATGAGCAGTTCTTC. It codes for CASSIGSGRYNEQFF.

In this sample, this clone turned up many times. Other DNA sequences of this sample code for an identical CDR3. The chain recombines TRBV29-1 with TRBJ1-2; 9 positions match TRBD1. The germline gives CDR1 SQVTM, CDR2 ANQGSEA. This CDR3 region has 12 residues. V trimming: 4 bases; J trimming: 3 bases; junction bases outside the gene matches: 0. CDR3 DNA sequence: TGCAGCGTTGGACAGGGGGACTATGGCTACACCTTC. Its translation is CSVGQGDYGYTF.

This clone came up a few times. This chain links TRBV11-2 with TRBJ1-6; D perhaps matches TRBD1 (6 bases). The V end was cut by 0 bases, the J end by 14 bases, with 11 bases between. Germline V gene lookup returns CDR1 SGHAT and CDR2 FQNNGV. The CDR3 has 13 amino acids. The CDR3 spells CASSLDGAGALHF. CDR3 DNA: TGTGCCAGCAGCTTAGATGGGGCAGGGGCCCTCCACTTT. Using reference TRBV11-2 and TRBJ1-6 for the parts outside the CDR3, the full variable domain is EAGVAQSPRYKIIEKRQSVAFWCNPISGHATLYWYQQILGQGPKLLIQFQNNGVVDDSQLPKDRFSAERLKGVDSTLKIQPAKLEDSAVYLCASSLDGAGALHFGNGTRLTVT.

This rearrangement joins TRBV10-3 to TRBJ2-7; D is possibly TRBD2 (5 bases). The CDR3 extends over 14 amino acids. The V end lost 10 bases, the J end lost 6 bases, and 22 bases lay between the germline ends. Germline CDR1 and CDR2: ENHRY and SYGVKD. CDR3 protein: CATSTESGFGEQYF. CDR3 DNA sequence: TGTGCCACCAGCACGGAGTCGGGGTTCGGCGAGCAGTACTTC.

This clone was recorded a few times. V is TRBV4-1 and J is TRBJ2-1, with TRBD2 matching over 8 bases. The V gene end was trimmed by 1 base and the J gene end by 9 bases; junction bases not matched to a gene: 14. This CDR3 has 17 residues. Germline lookup yields CDR1 MGHRA and CDR2 YSYEKL. CDR3 in DNA: TGCGCCAGCAGCCAAGGACGGGGGGGCCTGTCGGTTACTGAGCAGTTCTTC. Translation gives CASSQGRGGLSVTEQFF.

This clone was found a few times. The V gene is TRBV5-4, the J gene TRBJ2-1; 7 bases line up with TRBD2. CDR3 length equals 16 residues. Trimming cost V 0 bases and J 4 bases; bases outside gene matches: 7. CDR1 SGHNT and CDR2 YYREEE come from the germline V gene (reference sequence). The CDR3 DNA sequence: TGTGCCAGCAGCTTGGGTGGCGGGAGTGATTACAATGAGCAGTTCTTC. Residues: CASSLGGGSDYNEQFF.

There are a few counts of this clone. The chain recombines TRBV6-5 with TRBJ2-3; 9 positions agree with TRBD2. This CDR3 has 15 amino acids. V lost 6 bases, J lost 3 bases, and 7 bases stayed unmatched. The V gene's germline CDR1 is MNHEY and CDR2 SVGAGI. The CDR3, as DNA: TGTGCCAGCAGCCCCACTAGCGGGCGGACAGATACGCAGTATTTT. Its protein product is CASSPTSGRTDTQYF.

The genes are TRBV5-1 and TRBJ2-1; 9 bases are a match to TRBD2. Germline V lookup: CDR1 SGHRS, CDR2 YFSETQ. The CDR3 sequence is 14 residues long. With V trimmed by 6 bases and J by 2 bases, 3 bases remained unmatched. CDR3 nucleotides: TGCGCCAGCATGGCTAGCGGGGCCTACAATGAGCAGTTCTTC. Protein sequence: CASMASGAYNEQFF.

This clone has just a few counts. The chain joins TRBV5-1 to TRBJ2-5, with 7 nucleotides matching TRBD1. V gave up 4 bases and J gave up 0 bases; unmatched junction bases: 12. In germline, CDR1 is SGHRS, CDR2 YFSETQ. The CDR3 totals 17 residues. Here the CDR3 reads CASSPTSQGPYQETQYF. CDR3 DNA: TGCGCCAGCAGCCCCACCTCACAGGGGCCGTACCAAGAGACCCAGTACTTC.

The chain uses TRBV5-6 and TRBJ1-2, with 9 bases aligning to TRBD1. The CDR3 covers 14 residues. J gave up 5 bases and V 4 bases, and 6 bases lay outside the gene matches. In germline, CDR1 is SGHDT, CDR2 YYEEEE. CDR3 residues: CASSARDREYGYTF. CDR3 sequence (DNA): TGTGCCAGCAGCGCACGGGACAGGGAATATGGCTACACCTTC.

The chain couples TRBV10-3 to TRBJ2-1; TRBD2 matches 9 bases. Germline V gene sequence: CDR1 ENHRY, CDR2 SYGVKD. Trimming cost V 10 bases and J 0 bases; bases outside gene matches: 16. The CDR3 covers 18 residues. Here the CDR3 reads CATRTRLAATSSYNEQFF. CDR3 nucleotide sequence: TGTGCCACCCGCACGCGACTAGCGGCTACGAGCTCCTACAATGAGCAGTTCTTC.

The V call is TRBV6-5, the J call TRBJ2-7; TRBD2 matches at 10 bases. The V segment lost 0 bases and the J segment 2 bases; nucleotides outside the gene matches: 1. CDR3 length: 15 residues. Germline CDR1 and CDR2: MNHEY and SVGAGI. The DNA for the CDR3 is TGTGCCAGCAGTTACTCGCTAGCGGGAGCCTACGAGCAGTACTTC. Its translation: CASSYSLAGAYEQYF.

The V and J genes are TRBV7-9 and TRBJ1-5; D is ambiguous. The CDR3 totals 14 residues. With 5 bases removed from V and 0 bases from J, the gap between germline ends came to 8 bases. Germline V gives CDR1 SEHNR, CDR2 FQNEAQ (reference sequence). The CDR3 region is CASSPQYSNQPQHF. The CDR3 bases are TGTGCCAGCAGCCCACAATATAGCAATCAGCCCCAGCATTTT. Together with reference TRBV7-9 and TRBJ1-5, the CDR3 gives the full variable domain: DTGVSQNPRHKITKRGQNVTFRCDPISEHNRLYWYRQTLGQGPEFLTYFQNEAQLEKSRLLSDRFSAERPKGSFSTLEIQRTEQGDSAMYLCASSPQYSNQPQHFGDGTRLSIL.

The rearrangement joins TRBV4-2 to TRBJ2-7; weak D call: TRBD1 (6 bases). The length of the CDR3 is 15 residues. With 4 bases removed from V and 3 bases from J, the gap between germline ends came to 16 bases. Per the germline V gene, CDR1 is LGHNA and CDR2 is YNFKEQ. As DNA, the CDR3 is TGTGCCAGCAGCCTAGGAAGGGGGTCGAACTACGAGCAGTACTTC. Protein product: CASSLGRGSNYEQYF.

This clone has a handful of counts. The rearrangement uses TRBV7-9 and TRBJ1-2, with 9 bases identical to TRBD1. This CDR3 region has 17 residues. V shed 5 bases, J shed 2 bases, and the junction held 12 bases outside the gene matches. Germline V gives CDR1 SEHNR, CDR2 FQNEAQ (reference sequence). In DNA, the CDR3 is TGTGCCAGCAGCGGCCACCGGGACAGGGAATTAAACTATGGCTACACCTTC. Protein product: CASSGHRDRELNYGYTF.

Turning to this clone: Other DNA sequences within the sample encode an identical CDR3. The V call is TRBV18, the J call TRBJ2-3; D uncertain. Germline loops: CDR1 KGHSH, CDR2 LQKENI. The CDR3 loop spans 11 amino acids. Trimming took 3 bases from V and 4 from J, leaving 2 bases between them. The CDR3 DNA is TGTGCCAGCTCACCCTCAGATACGCAGTATTTT. It is translated as CASSPSDTQYF.

This clone was seen a few times. This chain links TRBV20-1 with TRBJ2-5, with unresolved D. V gave up 6 bases and J gave up 5 bases, with 10 bases separating them. Germline V CDR1 and CDR2: DFQATT, SNEGSKA (reference sequence). CDR3 length: 11 residues. The DNA of the CDR3 is TGCAGTGCCCCGCGGTTGGAGACCCAGTACTTC. It translates to CSAPRLETQYF.

This clone is a singleton in its sample. This rearrangement joins TRBV5-1 to TRBJ1-3, with 8 bases that match TRBD1. Germline assignment: CDR1 SGHRS and CDR2 YFSETQ. With V trimmed by 3 bases and J by 2 bases, 4 bases remained unmatched. The CDR3 has 15 residues. CDR3 residues: CASSSQGAPGNTIYF. DNA for the CDR3: TGCGCCAGCAGCTCTCAGGGGGCGCCTGGAAACACCATATATTTT.